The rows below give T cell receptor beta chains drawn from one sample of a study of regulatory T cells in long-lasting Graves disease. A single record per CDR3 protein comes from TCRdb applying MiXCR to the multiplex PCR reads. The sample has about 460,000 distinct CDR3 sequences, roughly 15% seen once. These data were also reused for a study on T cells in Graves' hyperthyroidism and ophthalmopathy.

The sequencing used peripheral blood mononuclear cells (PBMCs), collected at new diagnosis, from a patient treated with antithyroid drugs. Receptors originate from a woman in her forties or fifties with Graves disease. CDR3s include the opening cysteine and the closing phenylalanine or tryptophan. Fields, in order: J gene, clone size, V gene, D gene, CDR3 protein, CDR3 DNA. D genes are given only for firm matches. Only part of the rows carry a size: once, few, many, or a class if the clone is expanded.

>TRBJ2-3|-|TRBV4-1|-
CASSQFLGSSTDTQYF
TGCGCCAGCAGCCAATTCTTAGGGTCTAGCACAGATACGCAGTATTTT
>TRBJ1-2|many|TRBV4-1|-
CASSQGSGDPNYGYTF
TGCGCCAGCAGCCAAGGGTCCGGGGATCCCAACTATGGCTACACCTTC
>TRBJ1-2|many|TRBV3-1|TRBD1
CASSENRGRGYTF
TGTGCCAGCAGCGAAAACAGGGGGCGAGGCTACACCTTC
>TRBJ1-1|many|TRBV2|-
CASSERGGGDTEAFF
TGTGCCAGCAGTGAAAGGGGTGGTGGGGACACTGAAGCTTTCTTT
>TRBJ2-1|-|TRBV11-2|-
CASSPQGPYYNEQFF
TGTGCCAGCAGCCCCCAGGGACCTTACTACAATGAGCAGTTCTTC
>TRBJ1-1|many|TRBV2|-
CASSARGRAEAFF
TGTGCCAGCAGTGCCAGGGGTAGGGCTGAAGCTTTCTTT
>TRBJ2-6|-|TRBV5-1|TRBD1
CASSLGQEGWANVLTF
TGCGCCAGCAGCCTAGGACAGGAAGGCTGGGCCAACGTCCTGACTTTC
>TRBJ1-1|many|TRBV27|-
CASSFDERLNTEAFF
TGTGCCAGCAGTTTTGATGAACGACTGAACACTGAAGCTTTCTTT
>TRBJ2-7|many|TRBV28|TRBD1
CASMLQGASYEQYF
TGTGCCAGCATGCTTCAGGGGGCCTCCTACGAGCAGTACTTC
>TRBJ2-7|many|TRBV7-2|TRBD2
CASSNGRLAGDLEQYF
TGTGCCAGCAGCAACGGGAGACTAGCGGGAGATCTCGAGCAGTACTTC
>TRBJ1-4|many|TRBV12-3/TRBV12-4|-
CASSFWGANEKLFF
TGTGCCAGCAGTTTTTGGGGGGCTAATGAAAAACTGTTTTTT
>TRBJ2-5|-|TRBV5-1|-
CASSLGRVEETQYF
TGCGCCAGCAGCTTGGGAAGGGTTGAAGAGACCCAGTACTTC
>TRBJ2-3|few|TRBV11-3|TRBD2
CASSTTAGDLGDTQYF
TGTGCCAGCAGCACAACAGCGGGAGATCTTGGAGATACGCAGTATTTT
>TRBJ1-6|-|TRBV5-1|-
CASSLGTATNSPLHF
TGCGCCAGCAGCTTGGGGACAGCAACGAATTCACCCCTCCACTTT
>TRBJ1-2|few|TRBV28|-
CATGVGGYTF
TGTGCCACCGGGGTTGGGGGCTACACCTTC
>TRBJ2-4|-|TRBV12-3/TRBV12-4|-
CASSFKNIQYF
TGTGCCAGCAGTTTCAAAAACATTCAGTACTTC
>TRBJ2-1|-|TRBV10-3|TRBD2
CAISKREGGINEQFF
TGTGCCATCAGCAAGCGGGAGGGGGGCATCAATGAGCAGTTCTTC
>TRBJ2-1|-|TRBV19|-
CASSMARSLYNEQFF
TGTGCCAGTAGTATGGCCAGGAGTCTATACAATGAGCAGTTCTTC
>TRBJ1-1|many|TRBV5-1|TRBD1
CASSLVGQGHPLNTEAFF
TGCGCCAGCAGCTTGGTAGGACAGGGGCACCCGTTGAACACTGAAGCTTTCTTT
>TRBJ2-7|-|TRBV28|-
CASSSLATSYEQYF
TGTGCCAGCAGTTCCCTAGCTACCTCCTACGAGCAGTACTTC
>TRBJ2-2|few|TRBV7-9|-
CASSHRHWELFF
TGTGCCAGCAGCCATCGACACTGGGAGCTGTTTTTT
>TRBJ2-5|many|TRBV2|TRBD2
CASSAYSGTIQETQYF
TGTGCCAGCAGCGCGTACTCCGGGACTATTCAAGAGACCCAGTACTTC
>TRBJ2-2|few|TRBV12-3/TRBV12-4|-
CASRGYDTGELFF
TGTGCCAGCAGAGGGTATGACACCGGGGAGCTGTTTTTT
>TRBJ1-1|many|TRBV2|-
CASRTDLYTEAFF
TGTGCCAGCAGGACAGATTTATACACTGAAGCTTTCTTT
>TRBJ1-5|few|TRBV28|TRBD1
CASRTGGTIQPQHF
TGTGCCAGCAGGACAGGGGGAACAATTCAGCCCCAGCATTTT
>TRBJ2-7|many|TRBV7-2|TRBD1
CASSSGGTGTGRYEQYF
TGTGCCAGCAGCTCTGGAGGGACCGGGACAGGCCGTTACGAGCAGTACTTC
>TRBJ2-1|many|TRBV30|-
CAWTGTYYNEQFF
TGTGCCTGGACCGGAACCTACTACAATGAGCAGTTCTTC
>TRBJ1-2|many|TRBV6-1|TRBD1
CASHGQGRLYGYTF
TGTGCCAGTCACGGACAGGGGAGGCTCTATGGCTACACCTTC
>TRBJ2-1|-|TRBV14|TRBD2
CASSQDPSGRYNEQFF
TGTGCCAGCAGCCAAGATCCCAGCGGGAGATACAATGAGCAGTTCTTC
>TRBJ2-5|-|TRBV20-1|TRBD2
CSATEGLAQETQYF
TGCAGTGCAACCGAGGGACTAGCGCAAGAGACCCAGTACTTC
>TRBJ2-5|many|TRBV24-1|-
CATSHGGQETQYF
TGTGCCACCAGTCACGGCGGGCAAGAGACCCAGTACTTC
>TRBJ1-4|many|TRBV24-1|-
CATSDVGEKLFF
TGTGCCACCAGTGATGTGGGCGAAAAACTGTTTTTT
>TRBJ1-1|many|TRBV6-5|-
CASSNSERLKLFF
TGTGCCAGCAGTAACTCAGAGCGCCTGAAGCTTTTCTTT
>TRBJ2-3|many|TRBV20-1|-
CSAEGGTDTQYF
TGCAGTGCTGAGGGTGGCACAGATACGCAGTATTTT
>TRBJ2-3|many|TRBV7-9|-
CASSQRDFTDTQYF
TGTGCCAGCAGCCAACGGGATTTCACAGATACGCAGTATTTT
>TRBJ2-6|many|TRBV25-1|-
CASSDPSVPSGANVLTF
TGTGCCAGCAGTGATCCTTCGGTTCCCTCTGGGGCCAACGTCCTGACTTTC
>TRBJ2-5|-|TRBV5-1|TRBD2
CASSLGLAGGAETYQETQYF
TGCGCCAGCAGCTTGGGGCTAGCGGGAGGGGCCGAGACGTACCAAGAGACCCAGTACTTC
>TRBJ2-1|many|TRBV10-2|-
CASSVASPIEGEQFF
TGCGCCAGCAGTGTAGCTAGCCCGATCGAGGGTGAGCAGTTCTTC
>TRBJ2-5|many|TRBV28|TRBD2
CASGTSVQETQYF
TGTGCCAGTGGGACTAGCGTACAAGAGACCCAGTACTTC
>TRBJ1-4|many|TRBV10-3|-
CAISDHWTAETNEKLFF
TGTGCCATCAGTGACCATTGGACAGCGGAAACTAATGAAAAACTGTTTTTT
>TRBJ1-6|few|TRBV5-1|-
CASSLFSDYNSPLHF
TGCGCCAGCAGCTTGTTCAGCGATTATAATTCACCCCTCCACTTT
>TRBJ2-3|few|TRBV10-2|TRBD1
CASRKGTASTDTQYF
TGCGCCAGCAGGAAAGGGACAGCTAGCACAGATACGCAGTATTTT
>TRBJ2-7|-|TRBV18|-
CASSPLLAAESPYEQYF
TGTGCCAGCTCACCATTATTGGCAGCGGAGTCCCCCTACGAGCAGTACTTC
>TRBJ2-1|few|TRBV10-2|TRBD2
CASSESGASGTRNEQFF
TGCGCCAGCAGTGAGTCTGGGGCTAGCGGGACTCGCAATGAGCAGTTCTTC
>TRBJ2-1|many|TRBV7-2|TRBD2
CASSPTSGGGNEQFF
TGTGCCAGCAGCCCCACTAGCGGGGGTGGGAATGAGCAGTTCTTC
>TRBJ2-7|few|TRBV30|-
CAWSSPQSGRYEQYF
TGTGCCTGGAGTTCCCCCCAATCAGGGCGGTACGAGCAGTACTTC
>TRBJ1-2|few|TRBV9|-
CASSVDGGYGYTF
TGTGCCAGCAGCGTAGATGGGGGTTATGGCTACACCTTC
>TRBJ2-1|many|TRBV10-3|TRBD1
CAISDSTGANEQFF
TGTGCCATCAGTGACTCGACAGGGGCTAATGAGCAGTTCTTC
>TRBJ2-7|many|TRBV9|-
CASSFRASSNEQYF
TGTGCCAGCAGCTTCAGGGCATCGTCCAACGAGCAGTACTTC
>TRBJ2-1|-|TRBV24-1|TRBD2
CATSETTSGGYNEQFF
TGTGCCACCAGTGAGACGACTAGCGGGGGGTACAATGAGCAGTTCTTC
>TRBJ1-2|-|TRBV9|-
CASSVTESYGYTF
TGTGCCAGCAGCGTAACAGAGAGCTATGGCTACACCTTC
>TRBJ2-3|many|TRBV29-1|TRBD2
CSVVAGGSTDTQYF
TGCAGCGTGGTAGCGGGAGGGAGCACAGATACGCAGTATTTT
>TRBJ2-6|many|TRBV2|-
CASSDTPGANVLTF
TGTGCCAGCAGCGACACCCCTGGGGCCAACGTCCTGACTTTC
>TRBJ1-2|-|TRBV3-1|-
CASSQGGTVYGYTF
TGTGCCAGCAGCCAGGGTGGGACGGTCTATGGCTACACCTTC